This T cell receptor (beta chain) stems from a study of T cell clonotyping in hematopoietic cell transplantation. Study overall: Recipient samples before transplant were obtained post-cytoreduction.

On this clone itself: Antigen: not known.

Noted time point: recipient sample about 28 days before transplant, after cytoreduction. Blood collection times were about day -28 and days 30, 100, 180 posttransplant. Whole-study results and caveats: Higher Inverse Simpson Index values in graft donor and pretransplant recipient predicted broader posttransplant TCR diversity. Cells were unsorted, so CD4 and CD8 contributions were not separated.

The repertoire was sequenced with immunoSEQ multiplex PCR; TCRdb's copy has only in-frame clones and lacks some. The top ten clones hold less than 20% of a sample with about 5,100 clones, about 29% of them seen once. The V and J ends lost 5 bases and 1 base, in that order; junction bases with no gene match: 12. Germline assignment: CDR1 SGHDT and CDR2 YYEEEE. This CDR3 region has 17 residues. The chain carries TRBV5-6 and TRBJ2-5, with 9 bases aligning to TRBD2. The receptor comes from a man aged 45 to 65 with myelofibrosis. Some clones in this sample may be carry-over from other donors' samples. The material sequenced was peripheral blood mononuclear cells, taken before stem cell transplant. CDR3 protein: CASSYTGTSNFQETQYF. CDR3 DNA: TGTGCCAGCAGTTACACCGGGACTAGCAATTTCCAAGAGACCCAGTACTTC.